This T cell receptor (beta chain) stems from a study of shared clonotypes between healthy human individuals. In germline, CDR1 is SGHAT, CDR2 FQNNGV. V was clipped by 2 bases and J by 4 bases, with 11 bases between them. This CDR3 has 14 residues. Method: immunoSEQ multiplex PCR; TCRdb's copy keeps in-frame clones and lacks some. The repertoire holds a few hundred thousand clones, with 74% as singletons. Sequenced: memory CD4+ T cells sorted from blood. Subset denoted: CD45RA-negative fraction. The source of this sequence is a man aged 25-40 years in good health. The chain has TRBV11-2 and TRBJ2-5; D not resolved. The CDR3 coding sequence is TGTGCCAGCAGCTTATTTGGTAGCCCAGAGACCCAGTACTTC. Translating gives CASSLFGSPETQYF.